One TCR beta chain is described in this entry. This receptor's antigen is unknown. No base quality information exists; no much larger clone differs at one position. The entry originates in a study of T cells after yellow fever vaccination (dated by TCRdb to 2018 to 2020). At the level of the whole study: Libraries from fractions with low cell numbers were prepared with the SMART-Seq v4 Ultra Low Input RNA kit. Blood samples were taken at several timepoints before and after primary and secondary immunization, and bulk PBMC replicates and cell subsets were isolated. Two healthy male donors, one aged 18 to 29 and one aged 30 to 40 years, were included in the cohort. Bulk TCR alpha and beta repertoires were sequenced longitudinally to track T-cell clones before and after primary and booster YFV17D yellow fever vaccination. Broader findings and caveats from the paper: Because abundant contaminating clonotypes from the bulk population could be contained in FACS-sorted repertoires, computational filtering was required. The secondary T-cell response was weaker than the primary response but faster, peaking on day 5 instead of day 15. A small share of clonotypes was detected in both CD4 and CD8 compartments, with the overlap likely arising from convergent recombination. Because the study included only a couple of donors, the extent to which the findings can be generalized is limited. Most clones expanded after primary vaccination (almost 97% of CD4 and roughly 90% of CD8) were re-detected after the booster, suggesting that broad memory maintenance occurred.

TCRdb records Illumina NovaSeq 6000 as the sequencer. TCR cDNA was synthesized by 5'RACE template switching, which introduced a universal primer site and unique molecular identifiers. cDNA synthesis was primed from both the TCR alpha and TCR beta constant segments. Library amplification involved two PCR steps, and the second step added sample barcodes and sequencing adapters. Sequencing of libraries was performed on Illumina HiSeq 2500 (2x100 bp) or NovaSeq (2x150 bp). The paper's processing steps were these. Reads were demultiplexed and collapsed into UMI consensus sequences with MIGEC, and V(D)J alignment was performed with MiXCR. Vaccine-responding clonotypes were identified with edgeR using replicate PBMC samples, with FDR below 0.01 and a log2 fold change above 5 up to day 15 being required. Bulk clonotypes were assigned CD4 or CD8 identity according to which sequenced CD4 or CD8 repertoire held them at higher abundance. TCRdb itself trimmed the public reads at Q25 with fastp, ran MiXCR and retained productive beta chains. A single entry per CDR3 protein holds the most common genes and DNA from its merged rows. TCRdb, not the original authors, processed these V and J calls. In this sample the table shows about 340,000 distinct CDR3 sequences, 3% to 4.5% of which occur a single time. The biggest ten clones account for 20% to 25% of the sample.

The treatment or condition label, read with the paper, signifies: live attenuated yellow fever vaccine strain. Two biological replicates of bulk PBMCs were collected at each blood-draw timepoint. A standard Ficoll-Paque protocol was used to isolate PBMCs from peripheral blood. RNA was extracted with TriZol from bulk PBMCs, CD4 and CD8 fractions, and dextramer-positive and dextramer-negative fractions. This receptor was taken from a young man who received the YFV17D yellow fever vaccine. Specimen: PBMCs, collected 5 days after the yellow fever booster vaccination.

The DNA sequence reads TGTGCCAGCAGCATTACAGTGTACACTGAAGCTTTCTTT. Its translation reads: CASSITVYTEAFF. The chain is assembled from TRBV7-9 and TRBJ1-1, with the D gene call left open. CDR1 and CDR2 are drawn from the germline V gene (reference sequence): SEHNR, FQNEAQ. Trimming costs V 5 bases and J 3 bases, and their ends lie 10 bases apart. The cysteine opens and the phenylalanine closes a CDR3 of 13 amino acids. Here the CDR3 DNA is all that survives: 39 bases in frame from base 1.